These 9 T cell receptor beta chains originate from one sample sequenced in a study of response to subunit inactivated influenza vaccine. Using its own MiXCR run on the RT-PCR reads, TCRdb lists one record per CDR3 protein. The top ten hold 2.5% to 3% of the sample, which has about 540,000 distinct CDR3 sequences, around a quarter seen once. Separately, the same data were catalogued under a study of T cells expressing NK-cell markers. That investigation notes: What made the TCR beta cDNA was 5'RACE template switching with UMIs.

This sample comprised CD4+ T cells sorted from PBMCs, obtained less than 13 days after vaccination. The receptor source for this set is a middle-aged man who received an inactivated influenza vaccine.

This chain joins TRBV7-8 and TRBJ1-2; D is uncertain. The CDR3 spans 13 residues. Trimming shortened V by 5 bases and J by 8 bases, and 15 bases separated the two germline ends. Germline CDR1 and CDR2: SGHVS and FQNEAQ. CDR3 protein: CASSPVRGDGYTF. In DNA, the CDR3 is TGTGCCAGCAGCCCTGTTCGGGGTGACGGCTACACCTTC.

This clonotype appeared a few times. The chain has TRBV18 and TRBJ2-1, with D possibly matching TRBD1 (6 bases). The ends were cut back, 11 bases at V and 7 bases at J, with 18 bases in the middle. This CDR3 has 13 amino acids. Germline CDR1 and CDR2: KGHSH and LQKENI. The CDR3 sequence is CAAHRGNNNEQFF. Here the CDR3 DNA reads TGTGCCGCCCATAGGGGGAACAATAATGAGCAGTTCTTC.

The chain employs TRBV3-1 and TRBJ1-2, with 9 bases matching TRBD1. The junction had 6 bases not matched to a gene; V was cut back by 3 bases and J by 4 bases. Germline V gives CDR1 LGHDT, CDR2 YNNKEL (reference sequence). This CDR3 contains 15 residues. CDR3 DNA sequence: TGTGCCAGCAGCCAGGCGGGACAGGGATTCTATGGCTACACCTTC. Translating it yields CASSQAGQGFYGYTF.

The sample holds a few counts of this clonotype. This sequence joins TRBV6-2 or TRBV6-3 and TRBJ2-5; tentatively, D is TRBD2 (6 bases). Trimming removed 2 bases from V and 0 bases from J, with 16 bases in between. The V gene's germline CDR1 is MNHEY and CDR2 SVGEGT. CDR3 length: 17 residues. The CDR3 reads CASSYGRGSTYQETQYF. The CDR3 region has the DNA TGTGCCAGCAGTTACGGGCGGGGCTCGACTTACCAAGAGACCCAGTACTTC.

The V gene is TRBV12-3 or TRBV12-4, the J gene TRBJ2-7, with D maybe TRBD1 (6 bases). Trimming removed 6 bases from V and 6 bases from J, with 12 bases in between. There are 12 residues in the CDR3. The chain's CDR3 is CASSSTGIEQYF. DNA of the CDR3: TGTGCCAGCAGCTCTACAGGGATCGAGCAGTACTTC.

The chain combines TRBV30 with TRBJ2-7; D possibly corresponds to TRBD2 (6 bases). CDR1 is GTSNPN and CDR2 is SVGIG in the germline V gene (reference sequence). V lost 5 bases and J 2 bases, leaving 7 bases between the germline ends. The CDR3 runs to 11 residues. CDR3 nucleotides: TGTGCCTGGGAGCGGGCCTACGAGCAGTACTTC. Protein sequence: CAWERAYEQYF.

This clonotype turned up a few times. The J gene is TRBJ2-1, the V gene TRBV7-9; TRBD2 is a possible D gene (6 bases). V was pared by 6 bases and J by 8 bases, with 20 bases between. Looked up from germline, CDR1 is SEHNR and CDR2 is FQNEAQ (reference sequence). This CDR3 has 15 residues. Written as DNA, the CDR3 is TGTGCCAGCAGTTACGCGGGGATCCCGGGGGATGAGCAGTTCTTC. Translated, it gives CASSYAGIPGDEQFF.

The DNA for the CDR3 is TGCAGTGCTAGAGTCAGGGAGAGCACAGATACGCAGTATTTT. Its translation: CSARVRESTDTQYF. The gene calls are TRBV20-1 and TRBJ2-3; D could derive from TRBD1 or TRBD2 (5 bases each). Deletions cut 1 base from V and 0 bases from J, with 8 bases between. This CDR3 is 14 amino acids long. Germline V gene sequence: CDR1 DFQATT, CDR2 SNEGSKA (reference sequence).

This clonotype appeared a few times. The rearrangement uses TRBV20-1 and TRBJ2-2, with 8 bases aligning to TRBD2. The CDR3 sequence is 14 residues long. With 2 bases clipped from V and 6 bases from J, the junction kept 5 bases outside the gene matches. The germline CDR1 and CDR2 sequences are DFQATT and SNEGSKA (reference sequence). The CDR3 loop is CSARPGLAPGELFF. CDR3 DNA sequence: TGCAGTGCTAGACCCGGACTAGCTCCCGGGGAGCTGTTTTTT.